This TCR beta chain originates from a study of T-cell reconstitution after alpha-beta-depleted transplantation in children. V was pared by 1 base and J by 2 bases, with 5 bases of the junction left unmatched. The CDR3 contains 16 residues. CDR1 is DFQATT and CDR2 is SNEGSKA in the germline V gene (reference sequence). A few counts support this clonotype. As it was prepared, the TCRbeta library received unique molecular identifiers. Via MiXCR, TCRdb re-called the PCR reads, giving one row per CDR3 protein. The sample consists of around 370,000 distinct CDR3 sequences, around a tenth of them appearing once.

The receptor comes from a human donor who donated a stem cell graft to a child with acute lymphoblastic leukemia. The material was PBMCs from the stem cell graft donor, obtained from the stem cell graft. The chain uses TRBV20-1 and TRBJ2-3; 11 bases line up with TRBD2. The CDR3 nucleotides read TGCAGTGCTAGAGGCTTAGCGGGAGGGGACACAGATACGCAGTATTTT. Protein: CSARGLAGGDTDTQYF.